This TCR beta chain was sequenced in a study of cytomegalovirus exposure and HLA in healthy donors (dated by TCRdb to the late 2010s). Study-level background: In an earlier analysis of fewer than 750 of the donors, 250 to 350 Gb of sequence data and 95 million to 130 million unique TCR beta sequences from 150 million to 200 million T cells were reported. Typing coverage differed by locus: A, B, C, DRB1 and DQB1 were typed in about 620-630 donors, DQA1 in approximately 520, DPA1 in 600 to 610, and DPB1 in 450 to 490. The genetic ancestry cluster associated with self-reported Caucasian donors included roughly four fifths of the roughly 410 genotyped donors. Donor age, sex, ethnicity and CMV serostatus were collected together with the repertoire data. Besides the first cohort of more than 650 subjects, a separate validation cohort made up of some 110 different subjects was used. An early release that covered some 630 HLA-typed donors contained approximately 300 gigabases of sequencing data and roughly 84 million unique TCR sequences. Among roughly 370 genotyped donors of the cohort, an average of roughly 240,000 unique TCR beta nucleotide sequences were sequenced per donor, roughly 20% of them non-productive. Class I and class II HLA loci were covered by the typing at four-digit resolution. To predict cytomegalovirus infection status, the study brought together high-throughput TCR immunosequencing, statistical association of individual TCRs with disease status, and machine learning. Every discovery cohort repertoire had been produced on one sequencing platform. A later analysis re-examined previously published TCR beta repertoires from more than 650 donors and added high-resolution HLA genotyping to investigate patterns of TCR occurrence. Rather than using new phenotypic data, the later analysis identified candidate immune exposures from TCR beta sequences and from how often those sequences occurred across donors. The aim of the study was to test whether cataloging public T cell receptors could identify signatures of past pathogen exposure. The study profiled the T cell repertoires of under 850 subjects by immunosequencing and related them to cytomegalovirus serostatus. Roughly 5 DR-DQ haplotypes were handled as single units for association and clustering, since linkage in the cohort was strong. A later genetic analysis took genome-wide SNP genotypes for about 65% of the 666 donors and used that subset as a discovery cohort. In an earlier analysis of 550 to 700 of the donors, high-throughput TCR beta sequencing was used to judge whether each TCR beta V gene segment behaved as functional or pseudogenic.

The cohort consisted of 650 to 700 healthy bone marrow donors. At the time of sampling, every cohort member was nominally healthy, though immune exposures that went unrecorded were likely present. The donor was CMV seronegative and was included in the group of approximately 350 seronegative cohort members. A peripheral blood sample was provided by each donor, and peripheral blood mononuclear cells were used for TCR beta sequencing. The Qiagen DNeasy Blood Extraction Kit was used to extract genomic DNA from the blood cell samples. The CDR3, from cysteine to phenylalanine, totals 16 residues. Of the read, only the CDR3 DNA is kept; its 48 bases are in frame from base 1. Cut back by 0 bases and 0 bases, the V and J ends lie 9 bases apart. The germline V gene supplies CDR1 LGHNA and CDR2 YNFKEQ. A remark on this clone: It has no known antigen specificity. No per-base quality is available; no much larger clone lies one base away.

General study outcomes and caveats: Because some donors lacked HLA typing at each locus, the association tests relied only on the typed subset. Because the 87-base-pair reads could not distinguish some IMGT-functional V segments, including TRBV6-2 and TRBV6-3, those segments were excluded. A later analysis associated 16,951 TCR beta sequences with specific HLA alleles at a false discovery rate of 0.05. Broadly in line with IMGT annotations, most TCR beta V segments showed up in productive rearrangements about 87% or about 30% of the time in an earlier analysis of approximately 640 of the donors. Presence/absence analyses assumed roughly uniform sequencing depth across donors, an assumption that may not hold. V-gene and J-gene trimming of TCR beta chains was associated with a missense DCLRE1C variant in a later genetic analysis, and the association was replicated in an independent cohort. While some public TCRs were present in many individuals, most TCR sequences turned up only very rarely across donors. Compared with equally common non-associated chains, HLA-associated TCR beta chains in a later analysis were more clonally expanded and had lower generation probabilities. This cohort had only TCR beta chains sequenced, and the lack of alpha or paired-chain data limited which features could be detected. According to a later analysis, parvovirus B19, influenza, CMV and Epstein-Barr virus appeared linked to several top co-occurrence clusters. Correlated functional status among segregating V segments might be attributable to linkage disequilibrium, but an unknown experimental factor could not be ruled out. A group of highly shared sequence variants was considered likely to be a technical artifact of the sequencing pipeline. According to a later analysis, TCR association rates differed among HLA loci, with DRB1 alleles showing the most associated TCRs and HLA-C alleles showing the fewest. Because counts were too low, seventeen rarely observed V segments, including chromosome 9 orphons, were excluded from the earlier analysis of 500 to 700 of the donors. In both the original and validation cohorts, the classifier was reported to diagnose cytomegalovirus status with high specificity and sensitivity. A further reported finding was that TCR beta sequences accurately predicted the HLA-A and HLA-B alleles for most subjects in the first cohort. Strong co-occurrence of HLA alleles, especially DR and DQ, made assigning TCR associations to individual alleles difficult. In the study, around 160 TCR beta chains were listed as associated with cytomegalovirus. It was suggested by the authors that the approach could potentially be generalized to other disease states and immunological phenotypes. In vitro tests confirmed that a few of the cytomegalovirus-associated TCR beta chains recognize cytomegalovirus antigens. Most CMV-associated TCR beta chains appeared to be HLA-restricted in a later analysis, and the HLA associations seemed to be driven largely by CMV exposure. According to a later genetic analysis, donors in an Asian-associated ancestry cluster had fewer N-insertions in productive TCRs than the approximately 650-donor mean. CMV serostatus was the only immune exposure information available for the cohort.

The library was obtained by the immunoSEQ multiplex PCR assay. A mixture of 60 forward primers for TCR Vbeta segments and 13 reverse primers for TCR Jbeta segments was used in the multiplex PCR. Amplification of the CDR3 region of rearranged TCR beta genes was performed with a multiplex PCR assay on genomic DNA. On the Illumina HiSeq System, the amplified TCR beta libraries were sequenced as 87-base-pair reads. For the original study's pipeline: A later analysis counted some 74 million unique TCR beta chains across the 650 to 700 repertoires, and 9 million to 14 million of these chains were shared by at least two donors. Raw reads were error-corrected and collapsed into unique sequences by a nearest-neighbor algorithm in which closely related sequences were merged to remove PCR and sequencing errors. To assign V, D and J gene segments, CDR3 sequences were aligned to IMGT reference sequences. For a sequence to be retained, a match of at least six nucleotides to both a V gene segment and a J gene segment was required. Rearrangements were called productive when the CDR3 lacked stop codons and stayed in frame with V and J; all others were non-productive. Following IMGT convention, CDR3 was defined as the stretch from the second conserved V-encoded cysteine to the conserved J-encoded phenylalanine. The earlier analysis of 587 of the donors excluded sequences that lacked an unambiguous match to a single V gene segment. In an earlier analysis of several hundred of the donors, V segments were called functional above 56.7% productive rearrangements and were called segregating when the between-donor standard deviation exceeded 5%. To diagnose cytomegalovirus status from the catalog of TCR beta chain sequences, a statistical classification framework was built. In a later analysis, V and J genes were assigned by comparing TCR nucleotide sequences against IMGT/GENE-DB human TR gene sequences. The TCRdist pipeline was used in a later analysis to assign CDR3 sequences and most-parsimonious VDJ recombination scenarios. In a later analysis, every TCR beta chain was defined by the combination of its CDR3 amino acid sequence and its V-gene family, and reads without a unique V-gene family were dropped. In a later analysis, nearly 600 highly shared, low-generation-probability nucleotide sequences were removed to address suspected cross-contamination and a sequencing artifact. For each public chain, a later analysis derived a clonal expansion index from normalized ranks of inferred template counts within each repertoire. Generation probabilities in a later analysis came from a VDJ recombination model fitted to out-of-frame rearrangements, and those results were checked against IGoR. Hypergeometric tests were used in a later analysis to score TCR-TCR, TCR-HLA and TCR-CMV co-occurrence, with a repertoire-size bias correction applied to the TCR pairs. A later analysis estimated false discovery rates by permuting HLA or CMV assignments 20 times. In a later analysis, co-occurring TCRs were grouped with DBSCAN, and TCRdist sequence similarity was added when clustering was performed within HLA-allele-positive subsets. Co-occurrence clustering excluded repertoires with fewer than 30,000 or more than 120,000 public chains, plus five with anomalous nucleotide sharing. Here the immuneACCESS table is served through TCRdb, limited to in-frame sequences with V and J called. Missing clones are a known gap in these copies; in checked studies unresolved V genes cover under half, and the rest lacks a known reason. D and trimming come from the DNA, and the V and J calls and clone size come from that table. Here the sample has 120,000 to 150,000 clones; approximately 71% occur a single time. Jointly, the top ten make up over 3% of the sample.

This chain is built from TRBV4-2 and TRBJ1-3; the D gene cannot be resolved reliably. The receptor comes from a man aged 35-49 years in good health and CMV-seronegative. The specimen sequenced was PBMCs. The sequenced DNA is TGTGCCAGCAGCCAAGACCAGGATTCCTCTGGAAACACCATATATTTT. Its translation is CASSQDQDSSGNTIYF.